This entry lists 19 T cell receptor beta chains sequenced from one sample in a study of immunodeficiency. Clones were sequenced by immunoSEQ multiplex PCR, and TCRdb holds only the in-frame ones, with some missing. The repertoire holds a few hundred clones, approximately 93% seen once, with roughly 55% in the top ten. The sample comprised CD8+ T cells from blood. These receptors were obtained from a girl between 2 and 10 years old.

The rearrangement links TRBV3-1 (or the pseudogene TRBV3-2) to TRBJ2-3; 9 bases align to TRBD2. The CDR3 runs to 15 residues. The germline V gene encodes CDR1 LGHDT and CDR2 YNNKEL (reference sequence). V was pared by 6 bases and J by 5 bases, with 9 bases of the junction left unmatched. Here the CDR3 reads CASSHFSGRGDTQYF. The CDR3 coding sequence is TGTGCCAGCAGTCACTTTAGCGGGAGAGGAGATACGCAGTATTTT.

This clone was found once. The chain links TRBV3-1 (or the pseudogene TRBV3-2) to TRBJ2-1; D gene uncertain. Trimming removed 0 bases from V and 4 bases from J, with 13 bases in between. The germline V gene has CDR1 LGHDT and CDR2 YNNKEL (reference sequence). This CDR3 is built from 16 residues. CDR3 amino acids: CASSQEKIRRYNEQFF. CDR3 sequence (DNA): TGTGCCAGCAGCCAAGAAAAGATAAGGCGATACAATGAGCAGTTCTTC.

The CDR3 region has the DNA TGTGCCAGCAGTTACGACAACACCGGGGAGCTGTTTTTT. Amino acids: CASSYDNTGELFF. The gene calls are TRBV6-5 and TRBJ2-2; no firm D call. Between the trimmed V and J ends, which lost 2 bases and 2 bases, there was a span of 3 bases. Germline CDR1 is MNHEY and CDR2 is SVGAGI. This CDR3 has 13 amino acids.

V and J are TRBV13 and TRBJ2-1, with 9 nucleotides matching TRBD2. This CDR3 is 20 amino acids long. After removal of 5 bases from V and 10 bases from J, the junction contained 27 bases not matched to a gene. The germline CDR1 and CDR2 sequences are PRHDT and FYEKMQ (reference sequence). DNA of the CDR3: TGTGCCAGCAGCACCTTTTCCATACAGGGTCAAAGCGGGAGGCCGACGGAGCAGTTCTTC. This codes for CASSTFSIQGQSGRPTEQFF.

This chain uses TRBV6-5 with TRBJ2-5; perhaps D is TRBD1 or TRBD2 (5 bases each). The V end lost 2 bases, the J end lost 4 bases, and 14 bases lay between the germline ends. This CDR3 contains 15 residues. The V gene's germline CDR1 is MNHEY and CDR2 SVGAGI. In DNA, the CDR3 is TGTGCCAGCAGTTACGAGGGGTCGGTATCAGAGACCCAGTACTTC. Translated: CASSYEGSVSETQYF.

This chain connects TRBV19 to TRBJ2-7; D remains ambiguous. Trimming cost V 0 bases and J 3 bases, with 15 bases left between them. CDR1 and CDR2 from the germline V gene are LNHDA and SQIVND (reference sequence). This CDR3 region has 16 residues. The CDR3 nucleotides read TGTGCCAGTAGTATAGATCACGAACCAGATTACTACGAGCAGTACTTC. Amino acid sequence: CASSIDHEPDYYEQYF.

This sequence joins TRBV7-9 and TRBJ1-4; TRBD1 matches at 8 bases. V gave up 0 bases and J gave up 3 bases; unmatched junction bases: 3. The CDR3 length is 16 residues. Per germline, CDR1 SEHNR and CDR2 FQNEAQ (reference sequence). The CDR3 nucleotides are TGTGCCAGCAGCTTAGCGCCGGGACAGGCTAATGAAAAACTGTTTTTT. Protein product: CASSLAPGQANEKLFF. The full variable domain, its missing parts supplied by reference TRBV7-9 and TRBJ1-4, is DTGVSQNPRHKITKRGQNVTFRCDPISEHNRLYWYRQTLGQGPEFLTYFQNEAQLEKSRLLSDRFSAERPKGSFSTLEIQRTEQGDSAMYLCASSLAPGQANEKLFFGSGTQLSVL.

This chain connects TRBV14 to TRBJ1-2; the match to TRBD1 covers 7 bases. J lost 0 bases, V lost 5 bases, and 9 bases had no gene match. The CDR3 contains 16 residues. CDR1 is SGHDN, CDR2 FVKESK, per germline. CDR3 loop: CASSSPGQAANYGYTF. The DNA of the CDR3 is TGTGCCAGCAGCTCTCCCGGACAGGCCGCTAACTATGGCTACACCTTC.

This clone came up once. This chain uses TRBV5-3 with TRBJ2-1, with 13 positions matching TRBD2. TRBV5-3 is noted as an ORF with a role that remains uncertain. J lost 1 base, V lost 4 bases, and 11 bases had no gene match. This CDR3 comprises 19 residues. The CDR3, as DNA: TGTGCCAGAAGCCCGGGACTAGCGGGAAGGATAGCGTCCTACAATGAGCAGTTCTTC. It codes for CARSPGLAGRIASYNEQFF.

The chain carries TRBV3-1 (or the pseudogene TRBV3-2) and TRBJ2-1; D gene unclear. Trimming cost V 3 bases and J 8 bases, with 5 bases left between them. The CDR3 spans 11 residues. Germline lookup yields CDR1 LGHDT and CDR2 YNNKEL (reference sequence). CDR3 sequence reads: CASSQWDEQFF. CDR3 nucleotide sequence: TGTGCCAGCAGCCAGTGGGATGAGCAGTTCTTC.

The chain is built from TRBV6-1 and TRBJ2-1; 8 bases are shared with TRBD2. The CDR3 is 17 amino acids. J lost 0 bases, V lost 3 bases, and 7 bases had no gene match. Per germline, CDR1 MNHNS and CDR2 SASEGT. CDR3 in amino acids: CASSENSAGGSYNEQFF. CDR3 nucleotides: TGTGCCAGCAGTGAGAATAGCGCGGGAGGCTCCTACAATGAGCAGTTCTTC.

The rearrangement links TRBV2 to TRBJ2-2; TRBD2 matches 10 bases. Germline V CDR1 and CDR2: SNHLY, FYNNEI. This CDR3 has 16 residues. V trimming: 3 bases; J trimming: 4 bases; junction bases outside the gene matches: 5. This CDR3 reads CASSEVGLASTGELFF. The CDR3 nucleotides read TGTGCCAGCAGTGAGGTGGGACTAGCGAGCACCGGGGAGCTGTTTTTT.

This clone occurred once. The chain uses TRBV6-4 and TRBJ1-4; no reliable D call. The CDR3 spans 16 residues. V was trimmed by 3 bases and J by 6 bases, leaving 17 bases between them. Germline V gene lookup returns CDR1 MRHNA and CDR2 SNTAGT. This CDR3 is CASSELRGQCYEKLFF. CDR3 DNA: TGTGCCAGCAGTGAGCTTCGAGGGCAGTGTTATGAAAAACTGTTTTTT.

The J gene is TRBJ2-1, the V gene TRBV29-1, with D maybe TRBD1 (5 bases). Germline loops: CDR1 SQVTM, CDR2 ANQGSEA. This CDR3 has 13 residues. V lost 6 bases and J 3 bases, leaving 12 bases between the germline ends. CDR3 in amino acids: CSVRVLGYNEQFF. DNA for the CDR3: TGCAGCGTCAGGGTTTTAGGCTACAATGAGCAGTTCTTC.

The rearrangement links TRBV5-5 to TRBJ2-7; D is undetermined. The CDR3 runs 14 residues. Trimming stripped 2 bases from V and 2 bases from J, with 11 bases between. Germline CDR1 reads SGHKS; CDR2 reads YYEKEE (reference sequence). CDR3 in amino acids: CASSFVQPTYEQYF. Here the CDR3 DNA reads TGTGCCAGCAGCTTCGTCCAGCCCACCTACGAGCAGTACTTC.

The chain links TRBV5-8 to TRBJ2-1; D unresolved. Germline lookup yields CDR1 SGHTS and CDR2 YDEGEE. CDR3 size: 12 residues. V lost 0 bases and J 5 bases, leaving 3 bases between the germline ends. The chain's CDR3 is CASSLDDNEQFF. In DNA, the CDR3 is TGTGCCAGCAGCTTGGACGACAATGAGCAGTTCTTC.

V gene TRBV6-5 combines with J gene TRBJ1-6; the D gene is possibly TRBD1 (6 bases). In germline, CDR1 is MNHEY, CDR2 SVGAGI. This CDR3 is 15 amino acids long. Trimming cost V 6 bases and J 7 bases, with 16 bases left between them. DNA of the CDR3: TGTGCCAGCAGCAGGCGGACAGCCCCAAATTCACCCCTCCACTTT. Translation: CASSRRTAPNSPLHF.

CDR3 bases: TGTGCCAGCAGTTTAGAAGGAGGGGAGCAGTTCTTC. It encodes CASSLEGGEQFF. The chain has TRBV12-3 or TRBV12-4 and TRBJ2-1, with D maybe TRBD2 (6 bases). V lost 1 base and J lost 10, with 8 bases in between. The CDR3 runs 12 residues.

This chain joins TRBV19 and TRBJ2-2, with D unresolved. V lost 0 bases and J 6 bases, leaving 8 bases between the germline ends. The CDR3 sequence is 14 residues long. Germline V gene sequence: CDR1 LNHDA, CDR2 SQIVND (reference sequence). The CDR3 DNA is TGTGCCAGTAGTATAGAGAAGGGCCCCGGGGAGCTGTTTTTT. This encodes CASSIEKGPGELFF.